This record covers a single TCR beta chain. TCRdb independently ran MiXCR on the 5' RACE reads; one entry per CDR3 protein. In the table there are some 120,000 distinct CDR3 sequences, 13% to 15% of which are singletons. This sample was included in a study of T cells after yellow fever vaccination. The TCR sequence derives from a man aged 18 to 29 who received the YFV17D yellow fever vaccine. The sequencing here drew on CD8+ T cells sorted from PBMCs, taken 5 days after the yellow fever booster vaccination.

Here the CDR3 DNA reads TGCGCCAGCAGCCACGAACAGGGGGCCAGTGGCTACACCTTC. Its translation: CASSHEQGASGYTF. V and J are TRBV4-3 and TRBJ1-2; 9 bases map to TRBD1. V lost 3 bases and J lost 7; bases outside the gene matches: 6. The CDR3 is 14 residues long. Germline-derived CDR1 and CDR2 are LGHNA and YSLEER.